This T cell receptor beta chain was retrieved from a study of blood T cell repertoires in COVID-19. About the study: From T cells, B-cell-depleted T cells, or PBMCs came the material, which was cDNA or gDNA.

Sequenced by immunoSEQ multiplex PCR; TCRdb stores in-frame clones only, minus some. The sample lists about 280,000 clones, more than 85% seen once, with about 3% in the top ten. Participant-reported clinical history was the basis for cohort assignment. In the 2 weeks before study entry, exposed participants met a COVID-19 case, which was PCR-confirmed or clinician-diagnosed. Trimming stripped 3 bases from V and 3 bases from J, with 9 bases between. The CDR3 consists of 13 residues. The germline V gene encodes CDR1 SGDLS and CDR2 YYNGEE. The chain is built from TRBV9 and TRBJ1-1; D uncertain. This sequence was found in a man aged 40-49 years who had been exposed to COVID-19. Sequencing was performed on PBMCs or T cells enriched from blood (not recorded which). This CDR3 is CASSASVYTEAFF. The CDR3 region has the DNA TGTGCCAGCAGCGCCTCCGTGTACACTGAAGCTTTCTTT. Filled out from reference TRBV9 and TRBJ1-1, the complete variable domain reads DSGVTQTPKHLITATGQRVTLRCSPRSGDLSVYWYQQSLDQGLQFLIQYYNGEERAKGNILERFSAQQFPDLHSELNLSSLELGDSALYFCASSASVYTEAFFGQGTRLTVV.